This T cell receptor (delta chain) originates from a study of γδ T cells in repeated Plasmodium falciparum infection. The wider study: Age- and gender-matched Australian children served as comparison for malaria-exposed Malian children.

Flow sorting of PBMC yielded separate Vgamma9/Vdelta2+ and Vdelta2-negative gammadelta T cell populations for bulk repertoire analysis. With regard to this clone: Its specificity is unknown. This likely traces to a read error, being one base from a far larger clone. The sample contains more than one DNA sequence encoding this CDR3.

Study-level results: Over time and infection, Vgamma9/Vdelta2+ repertoires remained highly stable and polyclonal. Malian children's Vdelta2-negative repertoires appeared more expanded and less diverse than Australians'.

The CDR3 length is 19 residues. Germline CDR1 and CDR2: TSWWSYY and QGS. Each sorted gammadelta sample had TRG and TRD chains sequenced. TCRdb re-called the multiplex PCR reads via CATT. Of about 93,000 delta-chain clones listed, 0.8% to 1% are singletons. This receptor was obtained from a pool of human donors (malaria-infected and uninfected, not separated). The chain links TRDV1 to TRDJ1; TRDD3 matches at 13 bases. No J gene was available from TCRdb, and it was assigned here by a germline match of the DNA. The sequenced material came from gamma-delta T cells from blood. CDR3 nucleotides: TGTGCTCTAGGGGAAGGGGCTAAAACCCGTACTGGGGGATACGACAAACTCATCTTT. It specifies CALGEGAKTRTGGYDKLIF.